These 26 T cell receptor beta chains were all obtained from the same sample, sequenced in a study of T cells in localized non-small cell lung cancer. Measured with immunoSEQ multiplex PCR; TCRdb has only the in-frame clones, and not every one. This sample carries approximately 88,000 clones, roughly 90% of them seen once, and the ten largest clones take over 4%. This material consisted of PBMCs, taken before any cancer treatment. The source of these receptors is a woman aged 35-75 years with stage II squamous cell lung carcinoma.

This chain connects TRBV5-1 to TRBJ2-7; no clear D gene. Trimming stripped 1 base from V and 6 bases from J, with 8 bases between. The CDR3 loop spans 12 amino acids. Germline CDR1 SGHRS, CDR2 YFSETQ. The CDR3 bases are TGCGCCAGCAGCTTGATCCCTACCGAGCAGTACTTC. Protein sequence: CASSLIPTEQYF.

The chain links TRBV5-1 to TRBJ2-6; weak D call: TRBD1 (6 bases). Trimming took 1 base from V and 0 from J, leaving 11 bases between them. Germline-derived CDR1 and CDR2 are SGHRS and YFSETQ. The CDR3 has 17 residues. In DNA form, the CDR3 reads TGCGCCAGCAGCTTGTTGCAGGGGACCTCTGGGGCCAACGTCCTGACTTTC. Its protein is CASSLLQGTSGANVLTF.

J is TRBJ1-5 and V is TRBV7-2, with TRBD1 identical over 7 bases. Germline values: CDR1 SGHTA, CDR2 FQGNSA. The CDR3 has 15 residues. The trim removed 4 bases at V and 1 base at J, leaving 4 bases unmatched. The CDR3: CASSSGGRSNQPQHF. The CDR3 bases are TGTGCCAGCAGCTCAGGGGGGCGGAGCAATCAGCCCCAGCATTTT.

The V gene is TRBV27, the J gene TRBJ1-5; perhaps TRBD1 as D (5 bases). There are 15 residues in the CDR3. The V gene lost 4 bases and the J gene lost 4 bases, with 14 bases spanning the gap. Germline V gene data show CDR1 as MNHEY and CDR2 as SMNVEV (reference sequence). CDR3 in amino acids: CASSWGGSPNQPQHF. The CDR3 DNA reads TGTGCCAGCAGTTGGGGGGGAAGTCCAAATCAGCCCCAGCATTTT.

This clone was seen more than once but under ten times. The gene calls are TRBV4-1 and TRBJ1-1, with 8 positions matching TRBD1. This CDR3 has 15 residues. Germline V gene data show CDR1 as MGHRA and CDR2 as YSYEKL. The trim removed 4 bases at V and 5 bases at J, leaving 9 bases unmatched. The CDR3 region is CASSPEGQGRTEAFF. CDR3 DNA: TGCGCCAGCAGCCCGGAAGGACAGGGAAGGACTGAAGCTTTCTTT.

The rearrangement links TRBV5-4 to TRBJ1-2, with 7 positions matching TRBD1. Germline assignment: CDR1 SGHNT and CDR2 YYREEE (reference sequence). The V gene end was trimmed by 4 bases and the J gene end by 1 base; junction bases not matched to a gene: 7. This CDR3 comprises 15 residues. CDR3 coding DNA: TGTGCCAGCAGCCTAGGGACAGAAAGTAACTATGGCTACACCTTC. Protein product: CASSLGTESNYGYTF.

V is TRBV27 and J is TRBJ2-3; unclear D gene. V lost 2 bases, J lost 0 bases, and 6 bases lay in between. The CDR3 sequence is 14 residues long. CDR1 and CDR2 from the germline V gene are MNHEY and SMNVEV (reference sequence). CDR3 DNA sequence: TGTGCCAGCAGTTTAAACTGGAGCACAGATACGCAGTATTTT. Translated: CASSLNWSTDTQYF.

This clone showed up just once. The rearrangement links TRBV5-4 to TRBJ2-2; 13 bases map to TRBD2. The CDR3 consists of 16 residues. V dropped 3 bases and J dropped 8; count of bases not matched to a gene: 7. The germline gives CDR1 SGHNT, CDR2 YYREEE (reference sequence). This CDR3 reads CASSSGTSGVSGELFF. The CDR3 DNA sequence: TGTGCCAGCAGCTCCGGGACTAGCGGGGTTTCGGGGGAGCTGTTTTTT.

The chain is built from TRBV29-1 and TRBJ1-1; D unresolved. The germline gives CDR1 SQVTM, CDR2 ANQGSEA. V was cut by 8 bases and J by 1 base, with 14 bases left in between. The CDR3 contains 13 residues. CDR3 in amino acids: CSSTGTSNTEAFF. The CDR3 DNA is TGCAGCTCCACGGGCACCTCGAACACTGAAGCTTTCTTT.

V usage is TRBV19 and J usage is TRBJ2-2, with 12 bases that match TRBD1. The CDR3 consists of 16 residues. Germline V gives CDR1 LNHDA, CDR2 SQIVND (reference sequence). J lost 4 bases, V lost 5 bases, and 5 bases had no gene match. CDR3 sequence: CASSRKGQGATGELFF. The CDR3 DNA reads as TGTGCCAGTAGTCGTAAGGGACAGGGGGCCACCGGGGAGCTGTTTTTT. Drawing the rest from reference TRBV19 and TRBJ2-2, the complete variable domain is DGGITQSPKYLFRKEGQNVTLSCEQNLNHDAMYWYRQDPGQGLRLIYYSQIVNDFQKGDIAEGYSVSREKKESFPLTVTSAQKNPTAFYLCASSRKGQGATGELFFGEGSRLTVL.

This clone appeared once. This chain links TRBV28 with TRBJ2-3; TRBD2 aligns across 9 bases. CDR1 MDHEN and CDR2 SYDVKM come from the germline V gene. CDR3 length: 15 amino acids. V shed 2 bases, J shed 6 bases, and the junction held 6 bases outside the gene matches. The CDR3 here is CASSLPIAGVDTQYF. The CDR3 nucleotides are TGTGCCAGCAGTTTACCCATAGCGGGGGTGGATACGCAGTATTTT.

The V gene is TRBV10-3, the J gene TRBJ2-2; possible D gene TRBD1, 6 bases. The CDR3 is 14 residues long. Germline V gene lookup returns CDR1 ENHRY and CDR2 SYGVKD. With 9 bases removed from V and 5 bases from J, the gap between germline ends came to 16 bases. The CDR3 nucleotides read TGTGCCATATCCGGGACACCCGATACCGGGGAGCTGTTTTTT. Its protein is CAISGTPDTGELFF.

The chain joins TRBV5-1 to TRBJ2-7, with D possibly matching TRBD1 (5 bases). In germline, CDR1 is SGHRS, CDR2 YFSETQ. This CDR3 is 14 amino acids long. V was cut by 3 bases and J by 3 bases, with 13 bases left in between. The CDR3 nucleotides read TGCGCCAGCAGCTCCGACGCAGGGTTCTACGAGCAGTACTTC. Protein: CASSSDAGFYEQYF.

The chain recombines TRBV19 with TRBJ2-7; 8 bases align to TRBD1. The germline gives CDR1 LNHDA, CDR2 SQIVND (reference sequence). J gave up 0 bases and V 4 bases, and 5 bases lay outside the gene matches. The CDR3 is 15 residues long. DNA of the CDR3: TGTGCCAGTAGTAGGGCACAGGGGGGCTCCTACGAGCAGTACTTC. Translating it yields CASSRAQGGSYEQYF.

The chain couples TRBV25-1 to TRBJ1-1; 10 bases line up with TRBD1. V dropped 6 bases and J dropped 3; count of bases not matched to a gene: 1. CDR1 is MGHDK, CDR2 SYGVNS, per germline. The CDR3 is 13 residues long. The CDR3 bases are TGTGCCAGCAGGGACAGGGGGGACACTGAAGCTTTCTTT. The encoded protein is CASRDRGDTEAFF.

This chain joins TRBV11-3 and TRBJ2-1; a possible D gene is TRBD2 (6 bases). The CDR3 length is 17 residues. Trimming took off 3 bases at V and 1 base at J, with 16 bases between the two ends. Germline assignment: CDR1 SGHNT and CDR2 YENEEA. The CDR3 bases are TGTGCCAGCAGCTTGGGGAGAGGGGCGGGGTCCTACAATGAGCAGTTCTTC. Encoded protein: CASSLGRGAGSYNEQFF. The full variable domain, rest sourced from reference TRBV11-3 and TRBJ2-1, is EAGVVQSPRYKIIEKKQPVAFWCNPISGHNTLYWYLQNLGQGPELLIRYENEEAVDDSQLPKDRFSAERLKGVDSTLKIQPAELGDSAVYLCASSLGRGAGSYNEQFFGPGTRLTVL.

This clone was detected only once. The chain combines TRBV9 with TRBJ2-3, with 9 nucleotides matching TRBD2. The CDR3 consists of 19 residues. V lost 0 bases to trimming and J lost 3 bases; unmatched junction nucleotides: 14. Germline V gene sequence: CDR1 SGDLS, CDR2 YYNGEE. This chain's CDR3 is CASSVANSGGLKLTDTQYF. As DNA, the CDR3 is TGTGCCAGCAGCGTAGCTAATAGCGGGGGCCTTAAACTTACAGATACGCAGTATTTT.

This clone was detected only once. This rearrangement joins TRBV7-6 to TRBJ2-7; 14 bases are a match to TRBD2. In germline, CDR1 is SGHVS, CDR2 FNYEAQ. This CDR3 has 15 amino acids. V was pared by 5 bases and J by 6 bases, with 6 bases of the junction left unmatched. In DNA form, the CDR3 reads TGTGCCAGCAGCCTCGGGACTAGCGGGAGTCGCGAGCAGTACTTC. Protein product: CASSLGTSGSREQYF.

The chain joins TRBV16 to TRBJ2-1; 7 bases agree with TRBD1. Germline V gives CDR1 KGHSY, CDR2 FQNENV. J was trimmed by 3 bases and V by 4 bases; bases with no gene match: 12. The length of the CDR3 is 17 residues. CDR3 loop: CASSRRKQGSHYNEQFF. The CDR3 DNA sequence: TGTGCCAGCAGCCGAAGAAAACAGGGGTCCCACTACAATGAGCAGTTCTTC. Full variable domain (outside the CDR3, taken from reference TRBV16 and TRBJ2-1): GEEVAQTPKHLVRGEGQKAKLYCAPIKGHSYVFWYQQVLKNEFKFLISFQNENVFDETGMPKERFSAKCLPNSPCSLEIQATKLEDSAVYFCASSRRKQGSHYNEQFFGPGTRLTVL.

The rearrangement uses TRBV6-5 and TRBJ1-6; D not resolved. V gave up 8 bases and J gave up 7 bases, with 9 bases separating them. In germline, CDR1 is MNHEY, CDR2 SVGAGI. CDR3 length equals 12 residues. CDR3 in amino acids: CASGLRNSPLHF. CDR3 nucleotide sequence: TGTGCCAGCGGACTGCGAAATTCACCCCTCCACTTT.

This chain connects TRBV4-1 to TRBJ2-3, with TRBD2 matching 7 bases. V gave up 0 bases and J gave up 2 bases; unmatched junction bases: 11. The CDR3 is made up of 18 amino acids. Germline CDR1 and CDR2: MGHRA and YSYEKL. The chain's CDR3 is CASSQETRSGTTTDTQYF. In DNA form, the CDR3 reads TGCGCCAGCAGCCAAGAAACCCGGTCCGGGACTACCACAGATACGCAGTATTTT.

The rearrangement links TRBV30 to TRBJ2-1, with 8 bases matching TRBD1. This CDR3 has 15 residues. V trimming: 0 bases; J trimming: 6 bases; junction bases outside the gene matches: 7. The germline gives CDR1 GTSNPN, CDR2 SVGIG (reference sequence). The CDR3 sequence: CAWSVLDRGPNEQFF. CDR3 DNA sequence: TGTGCCTGGAGTGTACTTGACAGGGGCCCCAATGAGCAGTTCTTC.

V gene TRBV7-9 combines with J gene TRBJ2-7, with a possible D match to TRBD1 (6 bases). The CDR3 contains 14 residues. V lost 5 bases to trimming and J lost 3 bases, with 14 bases between them. CDR1 is SEHNR, CDR2 FQNEAQ, per germline (reference sequence). The chain's CDR3 is CASSLQDSYYEQYF. The CDR3 DNA sequence: TGTGCCAGCAGCCTCCAGGACAGTTACTACGAGCAGTACTTC.

This clone was seen a single time. This chain joins TRBV30 and TRBJ1-1; D uncertain. Per germline, CDR1 GTSNPN and CDR2 SVGIG (reference sequence). CDR3 length: 13 residues. V lost 3 bases and J 1 base, leaving 9 bases between the germline ends. CDR3 coding DNA: TGTGCCTGGAGATATGACGGGAACACTGAAGCTTTCTTT. Translated: CAWRYDGNTEAFF.

J is TRBJ1-2 and V is TRBV27; D is unresolved. This CDR3 region has 13 residues. With 0 bases removed from V and 4 bases from J, the gap between germline ends came to 6 bases. The V gene's germline CDR1 is MNHEY and CDR2 SMNVEV (reference sequence). The CDR3 DNA sequence: TGTGCCAGCAGTTTATCGCAATTCTATGGCTACACCTTC. Protein: CASSLSQFYGYTF.

J is TRBJ1-5 and V is TRBV6-1; 7 positions agree with TRBD1. The CDR3 consists of 15 residues. The germline V gene has CDR1 MNHNS and CDR2 SASEGT. The junction had 11 bases not matched to a gene; V was cut back by 5 bases and J by 7 bases. CDR3 amino acids: CASSSDREAGQPQHF. The CDR3 region has the DNA TGTGCCAGCAGTTCCGACAGGGAAGCTGGACAGCCCCAGCATTTT.